Each of the 23 T cell receptor beta chains below was sequenced from the same sample in a study of T cell responses to AZD1222 COVID-19 vaccine. Sequenced by immunoSEQ multiplex PCR; TCRdb stores in-frame clones only, minus some. The profile covers tens of thousands of clones, with 84% appearing a single time and 9.8% taken by the ten largest. Source: peripheral blood, taken on day 0 of AZD1222 vaccination. The receptors stem from an adult in good health.

The chain employs TRBV5-4 and TRBJ2-1, with a possible D match to TRBD2 (6 bases). This CDR3 is built from 16 residues. Per the germline V gene, CDR1 is SGHNT and CDR2 is YYREEE (reference sequence). Between the trimmed V and J ends, which lost 0 bases and 0 bases, there was a span of 10 bases. The CDR3 loop is CASSLVFGSSYNEQFF. CDR3 nucleotide sequence: TGTGCCAGCAGCTTGGTCTTCGGGAGCTCCTACAATGAGCAGTTCTTC.

The gene calls are TRBV5-5 and TRBJ1-4; D not certain. V was pared by 2 bases and J by 3 bases, with 11 bases between. Germline V gene lookup returns CDR1 SGHKS and CDR2 YYEKEE (reference sequence). The CDR3 has 15 amino acids. In DNA, the CDR3 is TGTGCCAGCAGCTTTATAAACAGCCCTAATGAAAAACTGTTTTTT. Translated: CASSFINSPNEKLFF.

The CDR3 DNA sequence: TGCAGCGTCGGCAGGGGAGACGGATACCAAAACACCATATATTTT. Translated: CSVGRGDGYQNTIYF. The rearrangement links TRBV29-1 to TRBJ1-3; D possibly corresponds to TRBD1 (6 bases). The germline V gene has CDR1 SQVTM and CDR2 ANQGSEA. The CDR3 has 15 residues. The germline V and J ends were trimmed by 6 bases and 6 bases, with 21 bases remaining between them.

V gene TRBV7-9 combines with J gene TRBJ1-1, with D maybe TRBD1 (5 bases). Germline CDR1 and CDR2: SEHNR and FQNEAQ (reference sequence). Trimming removed 1 base at V and 9 bases at J, with 15 bases between. The length of the CDR3 is 14 residues. The CDR3: CASSLEGRERKAFF. The CDR3 DNA follows: TGTGCCAGCAGCTTAGAGGGCAGGGAACGTAAAGCTTTCTTT.

In its sample, this clone was seen once. The V call is TRBV19, the J call TRBJ2-1; D not resolved. The germline V gene encodes CDR1 LNHDA and CDR2 SQIVND (reference sequence). The CDR3 runs 19 residues. V was clipped by 0 bases and J by 0 bases, with 18 bases between them. The DNA of the CDR3 is TGTGCCAGTAGTATAGATCACCCCCTTCTCAGGAGCTCCTACAATGAGCAGTTCTTC. Translating gives CASSIDHPLLRSSYNEQFF.

This chain uses TRBV7-8 with TRBJ2-3, with 7 bases that match TRBD2. The germline V gene has CDR1 SGHVS and CDR2 FQNEAQ. V lost 3 bases to trimming and J lost 2 bases; unmatched junction nucleotides: 2. The CDR3 consists of 14 residues. CDR3 sequence: CASSLSGNTDTQYF. DNA for the CDR3: TGTGCCAGCAGCTTGAGCGGGAACACAGATACGCAGTATTTT.

V and J are TRBV6-5 and TRBJ1-2; no clear D gene. The CDR3 is made up of 14 amino acids. The germline gives CDR1 MNHEY, CDR2 SVGAGI. V shed 0 bases and J shed 6 bases, with 11 bases lying between them. The CDR3 DNA is TGTGCCAGCAGTTACTCGGATAGGGCGAATGGCTACACCTTC. Encoded protein: CASSYSDRANGYTF.

The rearrangement links TRBV5-1 to TRBJ2-1, with 13 bases fitting TRBD2. CDR1 SGHRS and CDR2 YFSETQ come from the germline V gene. Trimming at V came to 4 bases and at J to 7 bases, leaving 14 bases not matched to a gene. This CDR3 contains 18 residues. CDR3 nucleotides: TGCGCCAGCAGCCTACTAAAAGAAGAGGGACTAGCGGGGAATGAGCAGTTCTTC. Amino acid sequence: CASSLLKEEGLAGNEQFF.

The chain has TRBV7-9 and TRBJ2-7, with TRBD2 as a possible D gene (6 bases). V was clipped by 3 bases and J by 1 base, with 10 bases between them. Germline V lookup: CDR1 SEHNR, CDR2 FQNEAQ (reference sequence). The CDR3 contains 14 residues. CDR3 region: CASSFPGLSYEQYF. DNA of the CDR3: TGTGCCAGCAGCTTCCCGGGACTTTCCTACGAGCAGTACTTC.

The chain recombines TRBV6-4 with TRBJ2-3; 12 bases fit TRBD2. V lost 2 bases, J lost 2 bases, and 2 bases stayed unmatched. The CDR3 covers 16 residues. CDR1 and CDR2 from the germline V gene are MRHNA and SNTAGT. CDR3 sequence reads: CASSDASGGATDTQYF. The DNA of the CDR3 is TGTGCCAGCAGTGACGCTAGCGGGGGGGCCACAGATACGCAGTATTTT.

The V gene is TRBV19, the J gene TRBJ2-1; 8 bases are a match to TRBD2. CDR1 is LNHDA, CDR2 SQIVND, per germline (reference sequence). V lost 3 bases to trimming and J lost 7 bases; unmatched junction nucleotides: 5. This CDR3 region has 14 residues. The CDR3 spells CASSMAGGLNEQFF. The CDR3 DNA is TGTGCCAGTAGTATGGCGGGGGGACTAAATGAGCAGTTCTTC.

The J gene is TRBJ1-2, the V gene TRBV7-3, with D possibly TRBD1 on 5 matching bases. The CDR3 is made up of 14 amino acids. V dropped 6 bases and J dropped 5 bases, with 16 bases sitting between them. Germline values: CDR1 SGHTA, CDR2 FQGTGA. DNA of the CDR3: TGTGCCAGCAGTCAGTATCAGGGTGTGTATGGCTACACCTTC. Residues: CASSQYQGVYGYTF.

V and J are TRBV5-1 and TRBJ1-3; D gene unclear. V was trimmed by 0 bases and J by 2 bases, leaving 12 bases between them. This CDR3 contains 16 residues. Germline V gene sequence: CDR1 SGHRS, CDR2 YFSETQ. The CDR3 DNA follows: TGCGCCAGCAGCTTGGCGGTTATTACGACTGGAAACACCATATATTTT. It specifies CASSLAVITTGNTIYF.

The CDR3 DNA reads TGTGCCAGCAGCCGGAGGGCTGGAAACACCATATATTTT. This codes for CASSRRAGNTIYF. The genes are TRBV5-6 and TRBJ1-3; unclear D gene. This CDR3 contains 13 residues. V lost 4 bases and J 2 bases, leaving 7 bases between the germline ends. The germline CDR1 and CDR2 sequences are SGHDT and YYEEEE.

This chain joins TRBV6-5 and TRBJ1-6; 9 bases line up with TRBD1. The germline CDR1 and CDR2 sequences are MNHEY and SVGAGI. The CDR3 has 15 amino acids. V gave up 4 bases and J gave up 8 bases; unmatched junction bases: 6. This CDR3 is CASSSTGQGYSPLHF. The CDR3 nucleotides read TGTGCCAGCAGTTCCACGGGACAGGGTTATTCACCCCTCCACTTT.

The chain carries TRBV19 and TRBJ1-2; D gene uncertain. With 8 bases removed from V and 4 bases from J, the gap between germline ends came to 11 bases. The germline V gene encodes CDR1 LNHDA and CDR2 SQIVND (reference sequence). This CDR3 has 12 residues. CDR3 in amino acids: CASVSGFYGYTF. The CDR3 DNA reads TGTGCCAGTGTATCAGGCTTCTATGGCTACACCTTC. Full variable domain (rest looked up from reference TRBV19 and TRBJ1-2): DGGITQSPKYLFRKEGQNVTLSCEQNLNHDAMYWYRQDPGQGLRLIYYSQIVNDFQKGDIAEGYSVSREKKESFPLTVTSAQKNPTAFYLCASVSGFYGYTFGSGTRLTVV.

The rearrangement uses TRBV10-3 and TRBJ2-2; TRBD2 might be the D (5 bases). The CDR3 totals 14 residues. Germline lookup yields CDR1 ENHRY and CDR2 SYGVKD. V was shortened by 4 bases and J by 6 bases, with 12 bases between the two germline ends. CDR3 in DNA: TGTGCCATCAGTGGTCGGGAAAGCGCCGGGGAGCTGTTTTTT. Translated: CAISGRESAGELFF.

The genes are TRBV2 and TRBJ1-3; no clear D. The germline CDR1 and CDR2 sequences are SNHLY and FYNNEI. This CDR3 is 12 amino acids long. The ends were cut back, 4 bases at V and 7 bases at J, with 8 bases in the middle. CDR3 protein: CASSVPPNTIYF. CDR3 DNA: TGTGCCAGCAGTGTCCCCCCTAACACCATATATTTT.

The chain links TRBV5-1 to TRBJ1-2; no definite D call. The CDR3 has 17 amino acids. Trimming took 4 bases from V and 4 from J, leaving 23 bases between them. Germline CDR1 and CDR2: SGHRS and YFSETQ. CDR3: CASSPISTSPAAYGYTF. As DNA, the CDR3 is TGCGCCAGCAGCCCGATCTCTACTAGCCCAGCCGCCTATGGCTACACCTTC.

This chain links TRBV10-3 with TRBJ1-3; 7 bases agree with TRBD1. Unmatched junction bases numbered 10, after V lost 2 bases and J lost 3 bases. The CDR3 sequence is 17 residues long. Germline CDR1 reads ENHRY; CDR2 reads SYGVKD. CDR3 sequence: CAISERFTGVDGNTIYF. CDR3 coding DNA: TGTGCCATCAGTGAGCGATTTACAGGGGTAGATGGAAACACCATATATTTT.

The chain combines TRBV5-1 with TRBJ2-2; D may be TRBD2 (6 bases). The V end lost 4 bases, the J end lost 3 bases, and 16 bases lay between the germline ends. This CDR3 is built from 16 residues. Germline CDR1 reads SGHRS; CDR2 reads YFSETQ. CDR3 nucleotide sequence: TGCGCCAGCAGCCCGGCCCTGGGCGGGGACACCGGGGAGCTGTTTTTT. This codes for CASSPALGGDTGELFF.

The chain joins TRBV19 to TRBJ1-5, with 7 nucleotides matching TRBD1. V lost 3 bases and J lost 0; bases outside the gene matches: 2. The CDR3 runs to 15 residues. Looked up from germline, CDR1 is LNHDA and CDR2 is SQIVND (reference sequence). Here the CDR3 DNA reads TGTGCCAGTAGTATGGCAGGGGGTAGCAATCAGCCCCAGCATTTT. Residues: CASSMAGGSNQPQHF.

This sequence joins TRBV11-1 and TRBJ2-3; 7 bases line up with TRBD1. Looked up from germline, CDR1 is SGHAT and CDR2 is FQDESV (reference sequence). CDR3 length: 15 amino acids. V trimming: 2 bases; J trimming: 4 bases; junction bases outside the gene matches: 6. The CDR3 loop is CASSLRGGEADTQYF. CDR3 nucleotides: TGTGCCAGCAGCTTACGAGGGGGCGAGGCAGATACGCAGTATTTT.